This T cell receptor (beta chain) emerged from a study of post-analysis software for immune sequencing data. Overall study findings and caveats: TRBV5-6, TRBV5-1 and TRBV20-1 belonged to a set of about five TRBV segments that were more frequent in patients than controls. Relative to controls, patients with multiple sclerosis showed significantly lower normalized Chao1 diversity.

Built from TCR beta cDNA, the libraries had unique molecular identifiers in them. Each batch of roughly 0.9 to 11 million T cells produced 450,000 to 500,000 cDNA molecules. TCRdb itself ran the PCR reads through MiXCR, one entry per CDR3 protein. This sample has about 540,000 distinct CDR3 sequences, with approximately 31% found just once. This CDR3 has 16 residues. CDR1 and CDR2 from the germline V gene are DFQATT and SNEGSKA (reference sequence). Trimming cost V 0 bases and J 4 bases, with 18 bases left between them. This clonotype was detected only a few times. Its antigen is as yet unknown. The clonotype comes from a girl aged 2 to 17 with multiple sclerosis. Source material: blood. The chain links TRBV20-1 to TRBJ1-1, with no clear D. The DNA for the CDR3 is TGCAGTGCTAGAGATACCCCCGCGGTAGGGCCCACTGAAGCTTTCTTT. It codes for CSARDTPAVGPTEAFF.